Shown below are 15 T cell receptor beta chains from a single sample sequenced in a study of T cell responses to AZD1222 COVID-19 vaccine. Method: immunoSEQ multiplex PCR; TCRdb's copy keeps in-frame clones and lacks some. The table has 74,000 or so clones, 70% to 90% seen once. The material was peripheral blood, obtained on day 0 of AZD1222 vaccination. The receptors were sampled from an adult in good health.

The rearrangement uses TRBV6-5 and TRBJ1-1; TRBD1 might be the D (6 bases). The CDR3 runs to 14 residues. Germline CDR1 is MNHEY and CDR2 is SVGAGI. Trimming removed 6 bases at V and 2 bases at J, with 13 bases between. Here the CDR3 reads CASSLSRGNTEAFF. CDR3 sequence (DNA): TGTGCCAGCAGCTTGTCCAGGGGTAACACTGAAGCTTTCTTT.

CDR3 nucleotide sequence: TGTGCCAGCAGTTACTCGAATGCAGGGGGAAAGTACTTC. Its protein is CASSYSNAGGKYF. V usage is TRBV6-5 and J usage is TRBJ2-7; 7 bases match TRBD1. V dropped 0 bases and J dropped 11; count of bases not matched to a gene: 7. Germline values: CDR1 MNHEY, CDR2 SVGAGI. The CDR3 consists of 13 residues.

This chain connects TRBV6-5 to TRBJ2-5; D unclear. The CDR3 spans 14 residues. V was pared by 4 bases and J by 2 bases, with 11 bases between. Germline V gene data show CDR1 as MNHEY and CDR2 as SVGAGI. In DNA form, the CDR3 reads TGTGCCAGCAGTTCCGCTCGGAAACAAGAGACCCAGTACTTC. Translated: CASSSARKQETQYF.

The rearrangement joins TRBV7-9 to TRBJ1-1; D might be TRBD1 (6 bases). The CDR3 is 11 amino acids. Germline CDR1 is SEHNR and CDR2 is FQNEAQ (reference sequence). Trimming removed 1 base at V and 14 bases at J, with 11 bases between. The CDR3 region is CASSLGGQVFF. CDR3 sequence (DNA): TGTGCCAGCAGCTTAGGGGGGCAGGTCTTCTTT.

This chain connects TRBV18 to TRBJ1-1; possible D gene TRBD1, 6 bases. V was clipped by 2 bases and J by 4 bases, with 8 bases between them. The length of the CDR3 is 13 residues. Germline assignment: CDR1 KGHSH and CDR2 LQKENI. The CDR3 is CASSPVGGTEAFF. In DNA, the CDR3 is TGTGCCAGCTCACCAGTAGGGGGCACTGAAGCTTTCTTT.

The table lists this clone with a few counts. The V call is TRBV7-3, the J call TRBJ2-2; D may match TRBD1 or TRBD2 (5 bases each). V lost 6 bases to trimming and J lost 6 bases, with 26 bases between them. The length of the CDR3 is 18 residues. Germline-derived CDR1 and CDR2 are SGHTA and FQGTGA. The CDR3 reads CASSSQPPGAPGAGELFF. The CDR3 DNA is TGTGCCAGCAGTTCCCAACCCCCCGGGGCCCCTGGCGCCGGGGAGCTGTTTTTT. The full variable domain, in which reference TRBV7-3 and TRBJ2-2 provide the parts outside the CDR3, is GAGVSQTPSNKVTEKGKYVELRCDPISGHTALYWYRQSLGQGPEFLIYFQGTGAADDSGLPNDRFFAVRPEGSVSTLKIQRTERGDSAVYLCASSSQPPGAPGAGELFFGEGSRLTVL.

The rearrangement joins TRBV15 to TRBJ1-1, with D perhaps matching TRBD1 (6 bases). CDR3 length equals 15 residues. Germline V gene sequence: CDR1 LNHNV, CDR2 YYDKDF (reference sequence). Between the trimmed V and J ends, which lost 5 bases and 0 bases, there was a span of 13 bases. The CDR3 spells CATSQPGTLNTEAFF. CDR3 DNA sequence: TGTGCCACCAGCCAACCCGGGACATTGAACACTGAAGCTTTCTTT.

The CDR3 nucleotides read TGTGCCAGCAGTTACCCGGGGCATAATTCACCCCTCCACTTT. Encoded protein: CASSYPGHNSPLHF. This chain links TRBV6-2 or TRBV6-3 with TRBJ1-6; TRBD1 is a possible D gene (5 bases). The germline CDR1 and CDR2 sequences are MNHEY and SVGEGT. V was clipped by 2 bases and J by 5 bases, with 7 bases between them. The CDR3 is 14 amino acids.

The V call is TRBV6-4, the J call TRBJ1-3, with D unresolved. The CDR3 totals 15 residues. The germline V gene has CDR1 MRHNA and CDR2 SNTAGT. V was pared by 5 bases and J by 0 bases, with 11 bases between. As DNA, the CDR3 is TGTGCCAGCAGTCCTAGGGCGGGCTCTGGAAACACCATATATTTT. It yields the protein CASSPRAGSGNTIYF.

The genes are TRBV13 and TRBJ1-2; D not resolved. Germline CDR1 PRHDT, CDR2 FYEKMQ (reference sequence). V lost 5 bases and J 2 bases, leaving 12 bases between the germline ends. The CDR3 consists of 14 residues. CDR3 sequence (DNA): TGTGCCAGCAGCCCTCCCCAGAGGAACTATGGCTACACCTTC. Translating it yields CASSPPQRNYGYTF.

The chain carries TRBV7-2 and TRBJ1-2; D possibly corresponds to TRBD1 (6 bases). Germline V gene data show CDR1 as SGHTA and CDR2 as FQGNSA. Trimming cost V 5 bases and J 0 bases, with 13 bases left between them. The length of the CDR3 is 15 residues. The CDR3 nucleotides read TGTGCCAGCAGCAACGGACAGCGAACTAACTATGGCTACACCTTC. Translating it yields CASSNGQRTNYGYTF.

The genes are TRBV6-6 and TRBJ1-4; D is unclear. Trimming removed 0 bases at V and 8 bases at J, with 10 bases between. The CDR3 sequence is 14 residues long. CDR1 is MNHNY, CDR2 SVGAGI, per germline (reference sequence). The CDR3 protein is CASSYSSGLEKLFF. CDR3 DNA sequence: TGTGCCAGCAGTTACTCGTCCGGGTTAGAAAAACTGTTTTTT.

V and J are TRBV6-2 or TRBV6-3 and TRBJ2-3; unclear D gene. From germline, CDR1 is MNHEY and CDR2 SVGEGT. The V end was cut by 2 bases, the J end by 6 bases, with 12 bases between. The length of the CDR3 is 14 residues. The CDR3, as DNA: TGTGCCAGCAGTTACCCCCGACTTCCGGATACGCAGTATTTT. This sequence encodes CASSYPRLPDTQYF.

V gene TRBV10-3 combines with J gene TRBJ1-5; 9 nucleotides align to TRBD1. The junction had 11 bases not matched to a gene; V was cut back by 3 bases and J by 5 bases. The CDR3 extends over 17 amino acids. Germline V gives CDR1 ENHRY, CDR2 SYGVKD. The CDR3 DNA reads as TGTGCCATCAGTGATCCCTCTCTCACAGGGGGCTATCAGCCCCAGCATTTT. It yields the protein CAISDPSLTGGYQPQHF.

The CDR3: CASSHRGAGDEQFF. Here the CDR3 DNA reads TGTGCCAGCAGCCACCGAGGGGCCGGAGATGAGCAGTTCTTC. This chain links TRBV3-1 (or the pseudogene TRBV3-2) with TRBJ2-1; TRBD1 or TRBD2 may be the D gene (5 bases each). The V end was cut by 3 bases, the J end by 8 bases, with 14 bases between. Germline V lookup: CDR1 LGHDT, CDR2 YNNKEL (reference sequence). This CDR3 contains 14 residues.